Shown below are 20 T cell receptor beta chains from a single sample sequenced in a study of blood T cell repertoires in COVID-19. Measured with immunoSEQ multiplex PCR; TCRdb has only the in-frame clones, and not every one. This table holds 250,000 to 300,000 clones, just over 85% found once. Specimen: peripheral blood. Every receptor here comes from a woman between 25 and 40 years old with active or convalescent COVID-19.

This chain uses TRBV29-1 with TRBJ1-2, with a possible D match to TRBD1 (5 bases). V lost 4 bases and J 1 base, leaving 13 bases between the germline ends. Per germline, CDR1 SQVTM and CDR2 ANQGSEA. The length of the CDR3 is 14 residues. The CDR3 sequence is CSVVIQGRNYGYTF. Here the CDR3 DNA reads TGCAGCGTTGTAATCCAGGGTCGTAACTATGGCTACACCTTC.

Only a few counts were recorded for this clone. This chain connects TRBV11-2 to TRBJ1-3; a weak D match, TRBD1 (6 bases). Looked up from germline, CDR1 is SGHAT and CDR2 is FQNNGV. The CDR3 length is 16 residues. V gave up 8 bases and J gave up 2 bases, with 19 bases separating them. CDR3 sequence (DNA): TGTGCCAGCGGACGATACAGGGTTAACACTGGAAACACCATATATTTT. It specifies CASGRYRVNTGNTIYF. Together with reference TRBV11-2 and TRBJ1-3, the CDR3 gives the full variable domain: EAGVAQSPRYKIIEKRQSVAFWCNPISGHATLYWYQQILGQGPKLLIQFQNNGVVDDSQLPKDRFSAERLKGVDSTLKIQPAKLEDSAVYLCASGRYRVNTGNTIYFGEGSWLTVV.

The rearrangement links TRBV5-4 to TRBJ1-4; D is unclear. Germline V gives CDR1 SGHNT, CDR2 YYREEE (reference sequence). This CDR3 has 12 amino acids. The germline V and J ends were trimmed by 4 bases and 8 bases, with 9 bases remaining between them. The CDR3 is CASSRGGEKLFF. The CDR3 bases are TGTGCCAGCAGCCGGGGAGGGGAAAAACTGTTTTTT.

This clone was observed once. The rearrangement uses TRBV11-2 and TRBJ2-7, with 9 bases fitting TRBD1. This CDR3 is built from 15 residues. The ends lost 6 bases at V and 3 bases at J; junction bases unmatched: 9. The germline V gene has CDR1 SGHAT and CDR2 FQNNGV. In DNA form, the CDR3 reads TGTGCCAGCAGGCAACACAGGGGGCGCATCTACGAGCAGTACTTC. This gives the protein CASRQHRGRIYEQYF. The full variable domain, in which reference TRBV11-2 and TRBJ2-7 provide the parts outside the CDR3, is EAGVAQSPRYKIIEKRQSVAFWCNPISGHATLYWYQQILGQGPKLLIQFQNNGVVDDSQLPKDRFSAERLKGVDSTLKIQPAKLEDSAVYLCASRQHRGRIYEQYFGPGTRLTVT.

The genes are TRBV25-1 and TRBJ1-3, with D perhaps TRBD1 (5 bases). V shed 3 bases and J shed 4 bases, with 10 bases lying between them. CDR1 and CDR2 from the germline V gene are MGHDK and SYGVNS. The CDR3 contains 14 residues. CDR3 DNA sequence: TGTGCCAGCAGTGACAGGGATCCCGGAAACACCATATATTTT. Translation: CASSDRDPGNTIYF.

This chain uses TRBV15 with TRBJ1-5; 7 bases map to TRBD1. The CDR3 has 14 residues. J gave up 4 bases and V 3 bases, and 3 bases lay outside the gene matches. The germline V gene encodes CDR1 LNHNV and CDR2 YYDKDF (reference sequence). CDR3: CATSSRQGNQPQHF. CDR3 nucleotides: TGTGCCACCAGCAGCCGACAGGGAAATCAGCCCCAGCATTTT.

The gene calls are TRBV9 and TRBJ1-1; 8 bases line up with TRBD1. After removal of 4 bases from V and 0 bases from J, the junction contained 2 bases not matched to a gene. This CDR3 has 14 amino acids. Germline V CDR1 and CDR2: SGDLS, YYNGEE. The CDR3 here is CASSPGQVNTEAFF. CDR3 DNA: TGTGCCAGCAGCCCGGGACAGGTGAACACTGAAGCTTTCTTT.

The V gene is TRBV6-5, the J gene TRBJ2-3; 10 positions agree with TRBD1. The CDR3 consists of 15 residues. V was clipped by 2 bases and J by 1 base; unmatched bases: 0. Germline CDR1 is MNHEY and CDR2 is SVGAGI. The CDR3 is CASSYGTGGTDTQYF. The CDR3 bases are TGTGCCAGCAGTTACGGGACAGGGGGCACAGATACGCAGTATTTT.

The chain uses TRBV7-9 and TRBJ2-2; unclear D gene. The ends were cut back, 3 bases at V and 0 bases at J, with 8 bases in the middle. The V gene's germline CDR1 is SEHNR and CDR2 FQNEAQ (reference sequence). The CDR3 contains 15 residues. CDR3 DNA: TGTGCCAGCAGCTTGCGAAGAGCGAACACCGGGGAGCTGTTTTTT. This translates into CASSLRRANTGELFF.

The V call is TRBV6-5, the J call TRBJ1-4, with 9 bases that match TRBD1. The junction had 2 bases not matched to a gene; V was cut back by 6 bases and J by 0 bases. This CDR3 has 15 residues. Germline V lookup: CDR1 MNHEY, CDR2 SVGAGI. CDR3 protein: CASRRQGATNEKLFF. CDR3 sequence (DNA): TGTGCCAGCAGACGACAGGGGGCAACTAATGAAAAACTGTTTTTT.

The V and J genes are TRBV6-4 and TRBJ2-2; the D is unclear. From germline, CDR1 is MRHNA and CDR2 SNTAGT. The V end lost 5 bases, the J end lost 6 bases, and 13 bases lay between the germline ends. This CDR3 is built from 14 residues. DNA of the CDR3: TGTGCCAGCAGTTTCGACTTTTTGGCCGGGGAGCTGTTTTTT. It encodes CASSFDFLAGELFF.

CDR3 DNA: TGTGCCAGCAGTTCACAGGGGCTTACGCAGTACTTC. The encoded protein is CASSSQGLTQYF. The rearrangement joins TRBV28 to TRBJ2-7; TRBD1 aligns across 7 bases. The CDR3 covers 12 residues. V was pared by 4 bases and J by 9 bases, with 6 bases of the junction left unmatched. Germline V gene sequence: CDR1 MDHEN, CDR2 SYDVKM.

The rearrangement uses TRBV5-1 and TRBJ2-7; 7 positions match TRBD1. Germline V CDR1 and CDR2: SGHRS, YFSETQ. This CDR3 is 14 amino acids long. J was trimmed by 2 bases and V by 4 bases; bases with no gene match: 6. This chain's CDR3 is CASSGSTGTYEQYF. The CDR3 bases are TGCGCCAGCAGCGGCTCGACAGGGACCTACGAGCAGTACTTC.

The V call is TRBV28, the J call TRBJ2-7, with 8 nucleotides matching TRBD2. The CDR3 has 15 residues. CDR1 and CDR2 (germline): MDHEN, SYDVKM. Trimming cost V 6 bases and J 5 bases; bases outside gene matches: 12. This chain's CDR3 is CASSLAGGLDHEQYF. CDR3 sequence (DNA): TGTGCCAGCAGCCTGGCGGGGGGCCTGGACCACGAGCAGTACTTC. The full variable domain, rest sourced from reference TRBV28 and TRBJ2-7, is DVKVTQSSRYLVKRTGEKVFLECVQDMDHENMFWYRQDPGLGLRLIYFSYDVKMKEKGDIPEGYSVSREKKERFSLILESASTNQTSMYLCASSLAGGLDHEQYFGPGTRLTVT.

This chain uses TRBV6-6 with TRBJ1-1; 9 bases match TRBD1. The CDR3 extends over 15 amino acids. Germline trimming cut 10 bases from V and 0 bases from J; bases unmatched to any gene: 9. CDR1 is MNHNY and CDR2 is SVGAGI in the germline V gene (reference sequence). This CDR3 reads CATSRDRALNTEAFF. As DNA, the CDR3 is TGTGCCACCTCCCGGGACAGGGCCTTGAACACTGAAGCTTTCTTT.

This rearrangement joins TRBV6-2 or TRBV6-3 to TRBJ2-7; 9 nucleotides match TRBD1. This CDR3 has 14 amino acids. J lost 2 bases, V lost 5 bases, and 4 bases had no gene match. Germline CDR1 reads MNHEY; CDR2 reads SVGEGT. CDR3 sequence (DNA): TGTGCCAGCAGTGGTGGGGACAGGGCCTACGAGCAGTACTTC. It codes for CASSGGDRAYEQYF.

The chain joins TRBV5-1 to TRBJ2-3; the match to TRBD1 covers 7 bases. The junction had 5 bases not matched to a gene; V was cut back by 0 bases and J by 4 bases. CDR1 and CDR2 from the germline V gene are SGHRS and YFSETQ. This CDR3 has 15 amino acids. CDR3 residues: CASSLEVTGADTQYF. The CDR3, as DNA: TGCGCCAGCAGCTTGGAAGTCACAGGGGCAGATACGCAGTATTTT.

The CDR3 region has the DNA TGTGCCAGCAGTCCAATGACAAATAACTATGGCTACACCTTC. This codes for CASSPMTNNYGYTF. This chain joins TRBV28 and TRBJ1-2; D is unresolved. Germline CDR1 reads MDHEN; CDR2 reads SYDVKM. The length of the CDR3 is 14 residues. V was pared by 5 bases and J by 1 base, with 11 bases between.

This sequence joins TRBV14 and TRBJ1-4; 9 bases line up with TRBD1. The V gene end was trimmed by 3 bases and the J gene end by 5 bases; junction bases not matched to a gene: 7. The CDR3 is 16 residues long. Germline assignment: CDR1 SGHDN and CDR2 FVKESK. The CDR3 DNA is TGTGCCAGCAGCCATTATAGGACAGGGGCGAATGAAAAACTGTTTTTT. This encodes CASSHYRTGANEKLFF.

As regards this clone: Additional DNA sequences in this sample encode the identical CDR3. This chain connects TRBV7-2 to TRBJ1-5; D is undetermined. Germline V lookup: CDR1 SGHTA, CDR2 FQGNSA. Trimming stripped 1 base from V and 1 base from J, with 8 bases between. The CDR3 is 15 residues long. CDR3 in DNA: TGTGCCAGCAGCTTAGTAGGCGGGAGCAATCAGCCCCAGCATTTT. It translates to CASSLVGGSNQPQHF.